A single sample is the source of the 17 T cell receptor beta chains below, sequenced in a study of blood T cell repertoires in COVID-19. Profiled with immunoSEQ multiplex PCR; TCRdb holds only in-frame clones, not every one. The data hold under 150,000 clones, with approximately 80% observed a single time. Material for sequencing was PBMCs or T cells enriched from blood (not recorded which). Receptors were obtained from a man between 50 and 59 years old in a cohort exposed to, infected with or recovered from COVID-19 (not recorded which).

J is TRBJ2-3 and V is TRBV9; possible D gene TRBD2, 5 bases. Trimming removed 0 bases at V and 6 bases at J, with 11 bases between. The CDR3 loop spans 14 amino acids. Germline V gives CDR1 SGDLS, CDR2 YYNGEE. The CDR3 nucleotides read TGTGCCAGCAGCGTAGACACATGGGAGGATACGCAGTATTTT. It codes for CASSVDTWEDTQYF.

The genes are TRBV27 and TRBJ1-4; perhaps TRBD1 as D (6 bases). Trimming took off 3 bases at V and 8 bases at J, with 16 bases between the two ends. CDR3 length equals 15 residues. CDR1 and CDR2 (germline): MNHEY, SMNVEV (reference sequence). For the CDR3, the DNA is TGTGCCAGCAGTTTTCTTGGGGGCCAGGGGGAAAAACTGTTTTTT. This translates into CASSFLGGQGEKLFF.

The sample holds one count of this clone. The J gene is TRBJ1-2, the V gene TRBV27; D is unresolved. Trimming removed 0 bases at V and 4 bases at J, with 9 bases between. This CDR3 comprises 14 residues. CDR1 and CDR2 (germline): MNHEY, SMNVEV (reference sequence). CDR3 in amino acids: CASSLSGQIYGYTF. As DNA, the CDR3 is TGTGCCAGCAGTTTATCTGGCCAGATCTATGGCTACACCTTC.

Here the CDR3 reads CASSLGQVIQETQYF. The CDR3 nucleotides read TGCGCCAGCAGCTTGGGACAGGTTATACAAGAGACCCAGTACTTC. The genes are TRBV5-1 and TRBJ2-5; D may be TRBD1 (6 bases). Per the germline V gene, CDR1 is SGHRS and CDR2 is YFSETQ. The V and J ends lost 0 bases and 2 bases respectively, with 11 bases between them. This CDR3 comprises 15 residues.

A single count supports this clone. This chain links TRBV7-9 with TRBJ1-1; possibly TRBD1 for D (6 bases). Trimming took 11 bases from V and 7 from J, leaving 26 bases between them. Germline CDR1 SEHNR, CDR2 FQNEAQ (reference sequence). This CDR3 has 15 residues. The DNA for the CDR3 is TGTGCCGCGAAAGGGGGGGCCGCGCGTCAGGATGAAGCTTTCTTT. Translating gives CAAKGGAARQDEAFF. The full variable domain, rest sourced from reference TRBV7-9 and TRBJ1-1, is DTGVSQNPRHKITKRGQNVTFRCDPISEHNRLYWYRQTLGQGPEFLTYFQNEAQLEKSRLLSDRFSAERPKGSFSTLEIQRTEQGDSAMYLCAAKGGAARQDEAFFGQGTRLTVV.

This clone was seen only once. The J gene is TRBJ2-7, the V gene TRBV7-6; no definite D call. The CDR3 runs 13 residues. Germline V gene sequence: CDR1 SGHVS, CDR2 FNYEAQ. V was clipped by 0 bases and J by 1 base, with 4 bases between them. The CDR3 protein is CASSLAASYEQYF. CDR3 nucleotides: TGTGCCAGCAGCTTAGCAGCGTCCTACGAGCAGTACTTC.

The rearrangement joins TRBV30 to TRBJ2-2; a possible D gene is TRBD2 (6 bases). Germline values: CDR1 GTSNPN, CDR2 SVGIG (reference sequence). V gave up 0 bases and J gave up 5 bases, with 22 bases separating them. The CDR3 runs 18 residues. CDR3 DNA: TGTGCCTGGAGTGTGAGGGCAGTGGGGGGAGCGGGTACCGGGGAGCTGTTTTTT. It encodes CAWSVRAVGGAGTGELFF.

This chain connects TRBV11-2 to TRBJ1-4; D possibly corresponds to TRBD1 (5 bases). V was shortened by 4 bases and J by 6 bases, with 21 bases between the two germline ends. The CDR3 sequence is 17 residues long. Germline loops: CDR1 SGHAT, CDR2 FQNNGV. DNA for the CDR3: TGTGCCAGCAGCTCCCCTTTAAGGTACAGGCCGGATGAAAAACTGTTTTTT. Translating gives CASSSPLRYRPDEKLFF.

The chain joins TRBV5-6 to TRBJ1-5, with unresolved D. Per germline, CDR1 SGHDT and CDR2 YYEEEE. The V end lost 4 bases, the J end lost 1 base, and 12 bases lay between the germline ends. This CDR3 spans 15 amino acids. The CDR3 spells CASSAQRPSNQPQHF. The DNA for the CDR3 is TGTGCCAGCAGCGCCCAGCGACCAAGCAATCAGCCCCAGCATTTT.

This clone was detected only a few times. The chain combines TRBV7-9 with TRBJ2-7; D is perhaps TRBD2 (6 bases). Per germline, CDR1 SEHNR and CDR2 FQNEAQ (reference sequence). Trimming took off 2 bases at V and 1 base at J, with 15 bases between the two ends. This CDR3 comprises 16 residues. The CDR3 DNA is TGTGCCAGCAGCTTACAGGGCGGACTACAGTCCTACGAGCAGTACTTC. Translated: CASSLQGGLQSYEQYF.

The CDR3 sequence: CASSSSSRQGQTTEAFF. CDR3 DNA: TGTGCCAGCTCCTCCAGTTCCCGACAGGGTCAAACGACTGAAGCTTTCTTT. The J gene is TRBJ1-1, the V gene TRBV18; 7 bases are shared with TRBD1. Germline CDR1 and CDR2: KGHSH and LQKENI. The CDR3 covers 17 residues. The J segment lost 5 bases and the V segment lost 6 bases, leaving 18 bases of the junction unmatched.

This clone was counted a few times. This chain joins TRBV7-9 and TRBJ1-2; 9 bases are shared with TRBD1. Germline V gene sequence: CDR1 SEHNR, CDR2 FQNEAQ (reference sequence). The CDR3 is 14 amino acids. V gave up 1 base and J gave up 4 bases; unmatched junction bases: 1. The CDR3 spells CASSLGGQGYGYTF. CDR3 in DNA: TGTGCCAGCAGCTTAGGGGGACAGGGCTATGGCTACACCTTC.

This chain joins TRBV6-5 and TRBJ2-5; D is ambiguous. This CDR3 contains 12 residues. Germline values: CDR1 MNHEY, CDR2 SVGAGI. Trimming took 6 bases from V and 5 from J, leaving 10 bases between them. CDR3 in DNA: TGTGCCAGCAGGTCTGTCGGGGAGACCCAGTACTTC. This codes for CASRSVGETQYF.

V and J are TRBV4-1 and TRBJ2-4, with TRBD2 matching 8 bases. The CDR3 runs to 15 residues. Germline V gene data show CDR1 as MGHRA and CDR2 as YSYEKL. The V and J ends lost 4 bases and 0 bases, in that order; junction bases with no gene match: 2. DNA for the CDR3: TGCGCCAGCAGCCCACTAGCGGAAGCCAAAAACATTCAGTACTTC. This encodes CASSPLAEAKNIQYF.

This clone turned up a few times. V usage is TRBV5-6 and J usage is TRBJ1-2, with 7 bases fitting TRBD1. With 6 bases clipped from V and 2 bases from J, the junction kept 4 bases outside the gene matches. From germline, CDR1 is SGHDT and CDR2 YYEEEE. This CDR3 contains 13 residues. CDR3 in DNA: TGTGCCAGCATCTTACAGGGGAACTATGGCTACACCTTC. As protein: CASILQGNYGYTF.

The rearrangement links TRBV14 to TRBJ1-1, with 9 bases aligning to TRBD1. Trimming removed 4 bases from V and 4 bases from J; junction bases left unmatched: 7. The CDR3 has 15 amino acids. Germline V lookup: CDR1 SGHDN, CDR2 FVKESK. CDR3 bases: TGTGCCAGCAGCCCAATACAGGGGGCAAGCACTGAAGCTTTCTTT. Its protein is CASSPIQGASTEAFF. Variable domain in full (rest from reference TRBV14 and TRBJ1-1): EAGVTQFPSHSVIEKGQTVTLRCDPISGHDNLYWYRRVMGKEIKFLLHFVKESKQDESGMPNNRFLAERTGGTYSTLKVQPAELEDSGVYFCASSPIQGASTEAFFGQGTRLTVV.

This clone was observed a single time. The chain employs TRBV4-1 and TRBJ2-7, with D possibly matching TRBD1 (6 bases). With 4 bases removed from V and 0 bases from J, the gap between germline ends came to 19 bases. The CDR3 loop spans 17 amino acids. The germline V gene has CDR1 MGHRA and CDR2 YSYEKL. CDR3 in DNA: TGCGCCAGCAGCCTTACTAGTGCAGGGGTGATCTCCTACGAGCAGTACTTC. Protein: CASSLTSAGVISYEQYF.